Following are 7 T cell receptor beta chains from one sample sequenced in a study of human T cells and chemical hapten exposure listed by TCRdb under 2021. The library was obtained by RACE. These reads were obtained on a NextSeq 500. TCRdb trimmed public reads at Q25 via fastp, called clones via MiXCR and kept in-frame beta chains. Rows are combined by CDR3 protein, so each entry shows the most common genes and DNA. The sample records some 84,000 distinct CDR3 sequences, more than 10% of which are singletons. The leading ten clones occupy about 4% of the sample. Explained via the paper, the time point label denotes: patch test 3, about 24 weeks after DPC sensitization. The treatment or condition label, read with the paper, signifies: therapeutic diphenylcyclopropenone sensitization with weekly scalp DPC. The sample in question was whole blood, obtained in connection with sensitization to the hapten diphenylcyclopropenone (DPC). The receptor set was obtained from a woman aged 50 to 65 with alopecia areata. Some clones in this sample may be carry-over from other donors' samples.

This chain joins TRBV29-1 and TRBJ2-1; 8 positions match TRBD2. Unmatched junction bases numbered 17, after V lost 7 bases and J lost 9 bases. The length of the CDR3 is 15 residues. The V gene's germline CDR1 is SQVTM and CDR2 ANQGSEA. The CDR3 nucleotides are TGCAGCGCCCCGGTAGCGGGAACTGGGGGGGGTGAGCAGTTCTTC. It translates to CSAPVAGTGGGEQFF.

This clonotype was recorded a few times. This sequence joins TRBV5-1 and TRBJ2-1; 8 nucleotides line up with TRBD1. Germline assignment: CDR1 SGHRS and CDR2 YFSETQ. This CDR3 region has 14 residues. Trimming at V came to 5 bases and at J to 4 bases, leaving 5 bases not matched to a gene. The DNA of the CDR3 is TGCGCCAGCAGTCGGGGACAGGATTACAATGAGCAGTTCTTC. Translated: CASSRGQDYNEQFF.

In this sample, this clonotype turned up many times. The CDR3 nucleotides read TGCGCCAGCAGCTTAGCCCGCGGTGGGACTGAAGCTTTCTTT. Amino acid sequence: CASSLARGGTEAFF. The rearrangement links TRBV5-1 to TRBJ1-1; no definite D call. Trimming left V 2 bases short and J 5 bases short, with 13 bases between. The CDR3 is made up of 14 amino acids. CDR1 SGHRS and CDR2 YFSETQ come from the germline V gene.

This clonotype turned up a few times. The genes are TRBV5-4 and TRBJ1-1, with unresolved D. V was cut by 0 bases and J by 7 bases, with 10 bases left in between. The CDR3 is made up of 13 amino acids. Germline CDR1 reads SGHNT; CDR2 reads YYREEE (reference sequence). In DNA, the CDR3 is TGTGCCAGCAGCTTGGATGGACTGGATGAAGCTTTCTTT. Its translation: CASSLDGLDEAFF.

This clonotype was seen at least ten times. This sequence joins TRBV7-9 and TRBJ1-5; D possibly corresponds to TRBD1 (6 bases). Trimming pared 5 bases from V and 4 bases from J, leaving 12 bases between. The CDR3 loop spans 14 amino acids. The germline V gene has CDR1 SEHNR and CDR2 FQNEAQ (reference sequence). Here the CDR3 DNA reads TGTGCCAGCAGCCCCTCCGGACAGAATCAGCCCCAGCATTTT. Its translation: CASSPSGQNQPQHF.

The chain links TRBV29-1 to TRBJ2-7; D is uncertain. V was pared by 5 bases and J by 1 base, with 12 bases between. The germline V gene encodes CDR1 SQVTM and CDR2 ANQGSEA. CDR3 size: 13 residues. The CDR3 DNA sequence: TGCAGCGTTTCCAAGTTGGAGTCCTACGAGCAGTACTTC. It yields the protein CSVSKLESYEQYF.

The chain is built from TRBV12-3 or TRBV12-4 and TRBJ2-3; 15 bases agree with TRBD2. Unmatched junction bases numbered 8, after V lost 11 bases and J lost 2 bases. The CDR3 contains 16 residues. CDR3 nucleotide sequence: TGTGCCTTCCGGACTAGCGGGAGGGCCACCACAGATACGCAGTATTTT. It translates to CAFRTSGRATTDTQYF.